The sequence of this T cell receptor beta chain was determined in a study of T cell changes during pregnancy in multiple sclerosis. The CDR3 sequence is 14 residues long. Trimming pared 0 bases from V and 3 bases from J, leaving 9 bases between. The germline gives CDR1 MNHEY, CDR2 SMNVEV (reference sequence). Produced via immunoSEQ multiplex PCR; TCRdb's table is partial and in-frame only. Of 34,000 or so clones in the sample, approximately 90% were seen once. This chain joins TRBV27 and TRBJ2-7; D is unresolved. The sequences come from CD8+ T cells from peripheral blood mononuclear cells, collected in the first trimester of pregnancy. The clonotype originates from a female donor with multiple sclerosis, enrolled in a pregnancy study. The CDR3 region has the DNA TGTGCCAGCAGTTTATCAAATAGCATCTACGAGCAGTACTTC. Residues: CASSLSNSIYEQYF.